Below, 18 T cell receptor beta chains from the same sample are listed, as sequenced in a study of radiotherapy plus CTLA-4 blockade in lung cancer. Assay used: immunoSEQ multiplex PCR; TCRdb lists only in-frame clones, some missing. The data show more than 75,000 clones, about 70% seen once. Sequenced material: peripheral blood, taken from a patient treated with radiotherapy plus ipilimumab. Receptors originate from a human donor with non-small cell lung cancer who had a partial response to radiotherapy plus ipilimumab. Some clones in this sample may be carry-over from other donors' samples.

The chain carries TRBV7-2 and TRBJ2-1; D might be TRBD2 (6 bases). Trimming removed 4 bases from V and 8 bases from J, with 18 bases in between. Looked up from germline, CDR1 is SGHTA and CDR2 is FQGNSA. The CDR3 has 15 residues. CDR3 region: CASSSRRERRDEQFF. CDR3 coding DNA: TGTGCCAGCAGCTCCCGACGGGAGCGTCGGGATGAGCAGTTCTTC.

The sample holds a few counts of this clone. The chain joins TRBV10-2 to TRBJ2-7, with 12 bases matching TRBD2. CDR1 is WSHSY and CDR2 is SAAADI in the germline V gene. V trimming: 10 bases; J trimming: 7 bases; junction bases outside the gene matches: 11. CDR3 size: 14 residues. CDR3 loop: CATMTTSGRREQYF. As DNA, the CDR3 is TGCGCCACCATGACTACTAGCGGGAGGAGGGAGCAGTACTTC.

In this sample, this clone turned up a few times. This chain joins TRBV18 and TRBJ1-5, with 8 nucleotides matching TRBD1. The V segment lost 3 bases and the J segment 6 bases; nucleotides outside the gene matches: 7. This CDR3 is 15 amino acids long. Per the germline V gene, CDR1 is KGHSH and CDR2 is LQKENI. CDR3 protein: CASSPRTGTAQPQHF. CDR3 in DNA: TGTGCCAGCTCACCGCGGACAGGGACGGCTCAGCCCCAGCATTTT.

The chain carries TRBV11-1 and TRBJ2-3; 7 positions match TRBD2. The V and J ends lost 2 bases and 4 bases, in that order; junction bases with no gene match: 3. Germline CDR1 SGHAT, CDR2 FQDESV (reference sequence). The CDR3 contains 14 residues. This CDR3 reads CASSLIGRPDTQYF. In nucleotides, the CDR3 is TGTGCCAGCAGCTTAATCGGGAGGCCAGATACGCAGTATTTT. Variable domain in full (rest from reference TRBV11-1 and TRBJ2-3): EAEVAQSPRYKITEKSQAVAFWCDPISGHATLYWYRQILGQGPELLVQFQDESVVDDSQLPKDRFSAERLKGVDSTLKIQPAELGDSAMYLCASSLIGRPDTQYFGPGTRLTVL.

The gene calls are TRBV7-3 and TRBJ2-7; D may be TRBD1 (5 bases). The V gene lost 2 bases and the J gene lost 2 bases, with 13 bases spanning the gap. CDR1 and CDR2 (germline): SGHTA, FQGTGA. The CDR3 loop spans 15 amino acids. CDR3 amino acids: CASSLAGQGAYEQYF. In DNA, the CDR3 is TGTGCCAGCAGCTTAGCCGGACAAGGGGCCTACGAGCAGTACTTC.

J is TRBJ1-2 and V is TRBV28; D might be TRBD1 (6 bases). The CDR3 has 12 residues. Trimming removed 7 bases from V and 4 bases from J, with 10 bases in between. Germline V gives CDR1 MDHEN, CDR2 SYDVKM. The CDR3, as DNA: TGTGCCAGCACGGACAGTTTCTATGGCTACACCTTC. It specifies CASTDSFYGYTF.

This rearrangement joins TRBV27 to TRBJ1-2; weak D call: TRBD1 (5 bases). CDR1 is MNHEY, CDR2 SMNVEV, per germline (reference sequence). With 5 bases removed from V and 7 bases from J, the gap between germline ends came to 14 bases. The CDR3 covers 13 residues. In nucleotides, the CDR3 is TGTGCCAGCAGTCCGACCGTGGGGGGTGGCTACACCTTC. The encoded protein is CASSPTVGGGYTF.

The chain has TRBV6-5 and TRBJ1-1, with D maybe TRBD1 (6 bases). Per germline, CDR1 MNHEY and CDR2 SVGAGI. The CDR3 runs 14 residues. Trimming cost V 7 bases and J 5 bases, with 17 bases left between them. The DNA for the CDR3 is TGTGCCAGCACCAAAGCAGGGGCAGGGACTGAAGCTTTCTTT. Its translation: CASTKAGAGTEAFF.

The sample holds one count of this clone. The chain combines TRBV7-3 with TRBJ2-1; the match to TRBD2 covers 8 bases. J lost 4 bases, V lost 1 base, and 3 bases had no gene match. Germline lookup yields CDR1 SGHTA and CDR2 FQGTGA. This CDR3 has 15 residues. The CDR3 is CASSLKLAAYNEQFF. The CDR3 DNA follows: TGTGCCAGCAGCTTAAAACTAGCGGCGTACAATGAGCAGTTCTTC. The entire variable domain, with the rest obtained from reference TRBV7-3 and TRBJ2-1, is as follows: GAGVSQTPSNKVTEKGKYVELRCDPISGHTALYWYRQSLGQGPEFLIYFQGTGAADDSGLPNDRFFAVRPEGSVSTLKIQRTERGDSAVYLCASSLKLAAYNEQFFGPGTRLTVL.

V is TRBV5-1 and J is TRBJ2-7; 7 bases match TRBD1. The CDR3 totals 14 residues. From germline, CDR1 is SGHRS and CDR2 YFSETQ. V lost 0 bases, J lost 4 bases, and 4 bases stayed unmatched. The CDR3 protein is CASSLVGQAYEQYF. CDR3 sequence (DNA): TGCGCCAGCAGCTTGGTAGGACAGGCTTACGAGCAGTACTTC.

V usage is TRBV6-1 and J usage is TRBJ1-5; 9 nucleotides align to TRBD1. Per germline, CDR1 MNHNS and CDR2 SASEGT. The CDR3 is 14 amino acids. V was clipped by 5 bases and J by 7 bases; unmatched bases: 6. The CDR3 nucleotides read TGTGCCAGCAGTCAGGACAGGGGATCCCAGCCCCAGCATTTT. Its translation is CASSQDRGSQPQHF.

The CDR3 DNA sequence: TGTGCCAGCAGCGGACTAGCGGGAGGGGTCAATGAGCAGTTCTTC. Its protein is CASSGLAGGVNEQFF. The chain employs TRBV27 and TRBJ2-1, with 15 bases that match TRBD2. Germline trimming cut 6 bases from V and 6 bases from J; bases unmatched to any gene: 3. This CDR3 comprises 15 residues. Germline-derived CDR1 and CDR2 are MNHEY and SMNVEV (reference sequence).

V usage is TRBV2 and J usage is TRBJ2-5; TRBD2 might be the D (7 bases). There are 13 residues in the CDR3. V lost 10 bases, J lost 6 bases, and 18 bases lay in between. Germline V gene lookup returns CDR1 SNHLY and CDR2 FYNNEI. The CDR3 DNA follows: TGTGCCACCAATCCGGGGGGCGGGCAGACCCAGTACTTC. Translated: CATNPGGGQTQYF.

The V gene is TRBV6-6, the J gene TRBJ2-7; D remains ambiguous. Trimming took 6 bases from V and 0 from J, leaving 15 bases between them. In germline, CDR1 is MNHNY, CDR2 SVGAGI (reference sequence). This CDR3 is 15 amino acids long. The CDR3, as DNA: TGTGCCAGCAGCCCCGCCCTGGGCAACTCCTACGAGCAGTACTTC. Amino acids: CASSPALGNSYEQYF.

This sequence joins TRBV19 and TRBJ2-7; the D is unclear. Germline CDR1 and CDR2: LNHDA and SQIVND (reference sequence). V lost 6 bases, J lost 2 bases, and 14 bases lay in between. There are 14 residues in the CDR3. CDR3 in amino acids: CASRSAADAYEQYF. The CDR3 coding sequence is TGTGCCAGTAGATCGGCGGCCGACGCCTACGAGCAGTACTTC.

The chain combines TRBV4-3 with TRBJ2-3; 10 bases match TRBD2. Germline values: CDR1 LGHNA, CDR2 YSLEER. The V segment lost 0 bases and the J segment 1 base; nucleotides outside the gene matches: 1. The CDR3 extends over 16 amino acids. CDR3 in amino acids: CASSQDTSGGTDTQYF. The CDR3, as DNA: TGCGCCAGCAGCCAAGATACTAGCGGGGGCACAGATACGCAGTATTTT.

The CDR3 nucleotides read TGTGCCAGCAGCCCCGCCCAGGGGAGCACTGAAGCTTTCTTT. Translating it yields CASSPAQGSTEAFF. This chain connects TRBV7-9 to TRBJ1-1; perhaps TRBD1 as D (6 bases). CDR3 length equals 14 residues. The germline V gene encodes CDR1 SEHNR and CDR2 FQNEAQ (reference sequence). Deletions cut 5 bases from V and 4 bases from J, with 14 bases between.

The chain has TRBV7-2 and TRBJ1-5; TRBD1 aligns across 7 bases. The CDR3 is made up of 17 amino acids. Germline V gene sequence: CDR1 SGHTA, CDR2 FQGNSA. Trimming took 3 bases from V and 3 from J; bases not matched to a gene: 11. The CDR3 coding sequence is TGTGCCAGCAGCTTCGGGACAGTAACCATAGCCAATCAGCCCCAGCATTTT. It is translated as CASSFGTVTIANQPQHF.